These 10 T cell receptor beta chains came from one sample sequenced in a study of beta chain features in type 1 diabetes. What was sequenced were expressed TCRB transcripts, since all of the isolated RNA had been reverse transcribed. Data came from immunoSEQ multiplex PCR; TCRdb stores just in-frame clones and leaves some out. Of about 130,000 clones detected, around 8.7% appear once; the ten largest clones hold roughly 0.74%. Source material: central memory CD4+ T cells from blood. Receptor source: a man in his late teens or twenties in good health.

This clone has only a few counts. The gene calls are TRBV9 and TRBJ2-1; TRBD2 aligns across 9 bases. From germline, CDR1 is SGDLS and CDR2 YYNGEE. With 0 bases clipped from V and 1 base from J, the junction kept 2 bases outside the gene matches. The CDR3 spans 16 residues. The CDR3 nucleotides are TGTGCCAGCAGCGTAGTTAGCGGGGGATCCTACAATGAGCAGTTCTTC. It specifies CASSVVSGGSYNEQFF.

The rearrangement uses TRBV19 and TRBJ1-2, with D possibly TRBD1 on 6 matching bases. Germline assignment: CDR1 LNHDA and CDR2 SQIVND (reference sequence). V was trimmed by 2 bases and J by 0 bases, leaving 13 bases between them. CDR3 length: 16 residues. CDR3 sequence (DNA): TGTGCCAGTAGTATACCCAGACAGGTTTCTAACTATGGCTACACCTTC. Translating gives CASSIPRQVSNYGYTF.

The V gene is TRBV18, the J gene TRBJ2-3, with TRBD2 as a possible D gene (6 bases). The V end lost 6 bases, the J end lost 2 bases, and 12 bases lay between the germline ends. This CDR3 contains 14 residues. Germline CDR1 is KGHSH and CDR2 is LQKENI. In DNA form, the CDR3 reads TGTGCCAGCTCTACGCGGGGATACACAGATACGCAGTATTTT. Its protein is CASSTRGYTDTQYF. Based on the CDR3 plus reference TRBV18 and TRBJ2-3, the full variable domain is NAGVMQNPRHLVRRRGQEARLRCSPMKGHSHVYWYRQLPEEGLKFMVYLQKENIIDESGMPKERFSAEFPKEGPSILRIQQVVRGDSAAYFCASSTRGYTDTQYFGPGTRLTVL.

This clone was seen only a few times. The rearrangement joins TRBV18 to TRBJ2-6, with 9 bases matching TRBD1. The V gene end was trimmed by 8 bases and the J gene end by 0 bases; junction bases not matched to a gene: 11. The CDR3 has 18 residues. Germline V gene sequence: CDR1 KGHSH, CDR2 LQKENI. CDR3 sequence reads: CASATPGQGTSGANVLTF. The CDR3, as DNA: TGTGCCAGCGCTACTCCGGGACAGGGAACCTCTGGGGCCAACGTCCTGACTTTC. Looking up the rest from reference TRBV18 and TRBJ2-6 gives the full variable domain: NAGVMQNPRHLVRRRGQEARLRCSPMKGHSHVYWYRQLPEEGLKFMVYLQKENIIDESGMPKERFSAEFPKEGPSILRIQQVVRGDSAAYFCASATPGQGTSGANVLTFGAGSRLTVL.

This clone showed up just a few times. The chain links TRBV4-2 to TRBJ2-3; D unclear. Germline V lookup: CDR1 LGHNA, CDR2 YNFKEQ. The CDR3 spans 16 residues. V was shortened by 0 bases and J by 0 bases, with 10 bases between the two germline ends. CDR3 amino acids: CASSQEKLSSTDTQYF. The DNA for the CDR3 is TGTGCCAGCAGCCAAGAGAAGCTTTCTAGCACAGATACGCAGTATTTT.

This clone has only a few counts. The V call is TRBV7-3, the J call TRBJ1-6; the D is unclear. Trimming left V 2 bases short and J 7 bases short, with 9 bases between. CDR3 length: 14 amino acids. Germline lookup yields CDR1 SGHTA and CDR2 FQGTGA. The CDR3 spells CASSLPSENSPLHF. The CDR3 nucleotides read TGTGCCAGCAGCTTACCCAGCGAGAATTCACCCCTCCACTTT.

The rearrangement uses TRBV9 and TRBJ2-6; perhaps TRBD1 as D (6 bases). The CDR3 contains 17 residues. V dropped 2 bases and J dropped 3 bases, with 15 bases sitting between them. The germline V gene encodes CDR1 SGDLS and CDR2 YYNGEE. CDR3 sequence (DNA): TGTGCCAGCAGCGTGGGGGCTGGGTTAGGTGGGGCCAACGTCCTGACTTTC. Encoded protein: CASSVGAGLGGANVLTF.

The sample holds a few counts of this clone. The gene calls are TRBV7-9 and TRBJ1-5; D remains unclear. CDR1 is SEHNR and CDR2 is FQNEAQ in the germline V gene (reference sequence). The CDR3 is 16 amino acids. The ends were cut back, 3 bases at V and 6 bases at J, with 18 bases in the middle. The CDR3 loop reads CASSLGSLSPSQPQHF. The CDR3 coding sequence is TGTGCCAGCAGCTTGGGCAGCCTTTCCCCCAGTCAGCCCCAGCATTTT.

Here the CDR3 DNA reads TGTGCCAGCAGCTTAGGAAGCGCTCAAGAGACCCAGTACTTC. This gives the protein CASSLGSAQETQYF. V gene TRBV7-2 combines with J gene TRBJ2-5; no definite D call. Germline-derived CDR1 and CDR2 are SGHTA and FQGNSA. V dropped 1 base and J dropped 2 bases, with 8 bases sitting between them. The CDR3 loop spans 14 amino acids.

This clone was observed at least ten times. The gene calls are TRBV5-6 and TRBJ2-1; D is perhaps TRBD1 (6 bases). The CDR3 runs to 15 residues. Germline values: CDR1 SGHDT, CDR2 YYEEEE. Between the trimmed V and J ends, which lost 3 bases and 1 base, there was a span of 11 bases. The CDR3 sequence is CASSYKGGSYNEQFF. The CDR3 nucleotides are TGTGCCAGCAGCTACAAAGGGGGTTCCTACAATGAGCAGTTCTTC. Full variable domain (rest looked up from reference TRBV5-6 and TRBJ2-1): DAGVTQSPTHLIKTRGQQVTLRCSPKSGHDTVSWYQQALGQGPQFIFQYYEEEERQRGNFPDRFSGHQFPNYSSELNVNALLLGDSALYLCASSYKGGSYNEQFFGPGTRLTVL.